This T cell receptor (beta chain) was sequenced in a study of cytotoxic CD8 clonotypes in ibrutinib-treated CLL (dated by TCRdb to about 2021). Regarding the complete study: The cohort included some 14 treatment-naive and about a dozen relapsed/refractory patients; 17 were IGHV unmutated. Cryopreserved peripheral blood mononuclear cells were obtained prior to treatment, at the time of response, and at either disease progression or sustained remission. An average of about 250,000 productive templates and about 100,000 productive rearrangements was obtained per sample. The response samples were drawn at a median of around eleven months into treatment, with a range of roughly 6 to 40 months. Partial responses were observed in about 24 patients and complete responses in 2; after a median follow-up of 68 months, remission was maintained in approximately 14 patients and progression was observed in approximately 12. Longitudinal samples were available for about 30% of the 86 trial participants.

The investigation overall reported the following: Sampling times were not matched between sustained-remission and progressing patients, and lymph node repertoires were not studied. Clonality rose at ibrutinib response, remained stable during sustained remission, and dropped back toward baseline at progression. Baseline clonality exceeded that of age-matched healthy donors and correlated strongly with circulating CD8+ T-cell counts. Public clonotypes were rare and either contracted or stayed stable during treatment, and the rise in clonality at ibrutinib response reflected the expansion of private clonotypes.

Unmatched junction bases come to 9, with V trimmed by 5 bases and J by 4 bases. Reading from cysteine to phenylalanine, the CDR3 counts 16 amino acids. Solely the CDR3 DNA is kept, with 48 bases framed from the first base. The germline V gene sets CDR1 to SGHAT and CDR2 to FQNNGV. Each clonotype received, on average, around 9.6x coverage in deep resolution sequencing performed on a MiSeq, where the target depth lay between 1 in 1 million and 1 in 200,000 T cells. TCR beta libraries were generated with the immunoSEQ hsTCRB Kit. From the authors' description of their analysis: Data were analyzed with ImmunoSEQ Data Assistant and ImmunoSEQ Analyzer, with V, D and J genes assigned per IMGT definitions. Clonality, which ranges from 0 to 1, was calculated as one minus the normalized Shannon entropy of productive rearrangement frequencies. Public clonotype analysis was restricted to overrepresented clonotypes comprising at least 0.05% of each patient's repertoire. Repertoires from 10 to 15 age-matched healthy donors in immuneACCESS were used as clonality controls. This immuneACCESS table, as held by TCRdb, lists in-frame sequences with V and J called but not all clones. Of the missing ones, under half trace to an unresolved V gene in checked studies; the others have no known cause. V, J and clone size reflect that table, while D and trimming were determined from the DNA. Across this sample there are over 25,000 clones, with approximately 62% seen only once. Around 15% of the sample rests with the top ten.

For TCR beta library preparation, about 2 micrograms of genomic DNA were isolated from cryopreserved PBMCs. High-throughput TCR beta sequencing was performed on longitudinal blood samples from CLL patients receiving ibrutinib monotherapy. Patients were enrolled in a phase 2 open-label single-center ibrutinib monotherapy trial. Worth noting for this clone: Its target antigen remains unknown. Base qualities were left out, and no much larger clone turns up one base away.

The specimen was PBMCs, collected before ibrutinib treatment. The sequence is built from TRBV11-2 and TRBJ2-3; 10 bases in between match TRBD2. The source is a human donor with chronic lymphocytic leukemia. The nucleotide sequence reads TGTGCCAGCAGCCACCTAGCGGGAGTAGGTGCAGATACGCAGTATTTT. It specifies CASSHLAGVGADTQYF.